A single sample gave rise to the 15 T cell receptor beta chains below, sequenced in a study of T cells in Graves' hyperthyroidism and ophthalmopathy. Template material for amplifying TCR beta CDR3 regions consisted of RNA transcripts. When the TCR CDR3 underwent first-round RT-PCR, the HTBI primer set was used. MiXCR was run by TCRdb on the multiplex PCR reads, yielding one entry per CDR3 protein. The sample lists about 350,000 distinct CDR3 sequences; 15% were seen once. Sample: blood. The receptors come from a woman aged 55 to 70 with Graves' ophthalmopathy.

This sequence joins TRBV20-1 and TRBJ1-6; no clear D gene. CDR3 length equals 14 residues. V was trimmed by 2 bases and J by 7 bases, leaving 12 bases between them. Germline CDR1 reads DFQATT; CDR2 reads SNEGSKA (reference sequence). The CDR3 nucleotides read TGCAGTGCTAGAAGGCAAGGCGGGAATTCACCCCTCCACTTT. Translating it yields CSARRQGGNSPLHF.

This chain uses TRBV7-9 with TRBJ2-1; TRBD1 is a possible D gene (5 bases). Germline V CDR1 and CDR2: SEHNR, FQNEAQ (reference sequence). The length of the CDR3 is 14 residues. The germline V and J ends were trimmed by 1 base and 8 bases, with 12 bases remaining between them. CDR3 sequence: CASSLVVRVDEQFF. The CDR3 nucleotides read TGTGCCAGCAGCTTAGTCGTCAGGGTGGATGAGCAGTTCTTC.

This clonotype has ten or more counts. The chain carries TRBV6-1 and TRBJ1-1, with unresolved D. The CDR3 sequence is 13 residues long. Per the germline V gene, CDR1 is MNHNS and CDR2 is SASEGT. V gave up 0 bases and J gave up 3 bases, with 5 bases separating them. In nucleotides, the CDR3 is TGTGCCAGCAGTGAAGCTGGTGACACTGAAGCTTTCTTT. Amino acids: CASSEAGDTEAFF.

Concerning this clonotype itself: An end of the junction does not agree with germline; a read error may underlie this. The J gene is TRBJ2-2, the V gene TRBV6-1; 16 positions agree with TRBD2. The CDR3 contains 18 residues. Per germline, CDR1 MNHNS and CDR2 SASEGT. The CDR3 loop is CTSSSGLAGGPGTGELFF. CDR3 nucleotides: TGTACCAGCAGTTCGGGACTAGCGGGAGGGCCGGGTACCGGGGAGCTGTTTTTT.

This clonotype occurred many times. V is TRBV7-9 and J is TRBJ2-5, with D possibly matching TRBD2 (6 bases). The CDR3 totals 14 residues. The V end lost 6 bases, the J end lost 0 bases, and 11 bases lay between the germline ends. CDR1 SEHNR and CDR2 FQNEAQ come from the germline V gene (reference sequence). DNA of the CDR3: TGTGCCAGCAGGGGACTGGGGTACCAAGAGACCCAGTACTTC. Translating it yields CASRGLGYQETQYF.

This clonotype occurred many times. The CDR3 spells CASSLGTSGREAYNEQFF. The CDR3 coding sequence is TGTGCCAGCAGCTTAGGGACTAGCGGGAGGGAAGCCTACAATGAGCAGTTCTTC. The chain recombines TRBV11-2 with TRBJ2-1, with 15 bases lining up with TRBD2. Germline V gene data show CDR1 as SGHAT and CDR2 as FQNNGV. The CDR3 runs to 18 residues. V shed 1 base and J 2 bases; nucleotides not matched to a gene: 3.

This clonotype was seen ten or more times. The V and J genes are TRBV11-2 and TRBJ2-7, with D unclear. Trimming removed 4 bases at V and 1 base at J, with 11 bases between. The CDR3 loop spans 14 amino acids. The germline gives CDR1 SGHAT, CDR2 FQNNGV. CDR3 loop: CASSYRRVSYEQYF. DNA of the CDR3: TGTGCCAGCAGCTATCGAAGGGTGTCCTACGAGCAGTACTTC.

The J gene is TRBJ1-6, the V gene TRBV7-9; 7 nucleotides align to TRBD1. The CDR3 extends over 15 amino acids. Germline CDR1 SEHNR, CDR2 FQNEAQ (reference sequence). With 5 bases clipped from V and 7 bases from J, the junction kept 8 bases outside the gene matches. CDR3 sequence (DNA): TGTGCCAGCAGCACCAACAGGGGTGAAAATTCACCCCTCCACTTT. Translating it yields CASSTNRGENSPLHF.

This clonotype was detected ten times or more. The V and J genes are TRBV3-1 and TRBJ2-1; D gene unclear. In germline, CDR1 is LGHDT, CDR2 YNNKEL (reference sequence). This CDR3 is 15 amino acids long. Trimming left V 0 bases short and J 4 bases short, with 10 bases between. The DNA for the CDR3 is TGTGCCAGCAGCCAAGATGTGGGCGCATACAATGAGCAGTTCTTC. Its protein product is CASSQDVGAYNEQFF.

As to this clonotype: A read error is possible here, since a much larger clone lies one base away. The rearrangement links TRBV7-9 to TRBJ1-4, with 7 positions matching TRBD1. From germline, CDR1 is SEHNR and CDR2 FQNEAQ (reference sequence). With V trimmed by 5 bases and J by 7 bases, 16 bases remained unmatched. CDR3 length: 17 amino acids. The CDR3 protein is CASSMDYQGQSSEKLFF. The CDR3 DNA reads TGTGCCAGCAGCATGGATTACCAGGGACAGTCGAGTGAAAAACTGTTTTTT.

This clonotype was observed many times. The rearrangement links TRBV2 to TRBJ2-2, with 14 bases matching TRBD2. The CDR3 spans 16 residues. V was clipped by 11 bases and J by 7 bases; unmatched bases: 12. Germline CDR1 and CDR2: SNHLY and FYNNEI. The CDR3 sequence: CAGTVGLAGGSGELFF. The CDR3 nucleotides read TGTGCCGGGACAGTCGGACTAGCGGGAGGAAGCGGGGAGCTGTTTTTT.

In this sample, this clonotype turned up many times. V is TRBV2 and J is TRBJ2-1; tentatively, D is TRBD1 or TRBD2 (5 bases each). The CDR3 contains 15 residues. With 7 bases removed from V and 4 bases from J, the gap between germline ends came to 17 bases. The germline gives CDR1 SNHLY, CDR2 FYNNEI. CDR3 loop: CASTTDRGVYNEQFF. CDR3 DNA sequence: TGTGCCAGCACCACCGATCGGGGCGTTTACAATGAGCAGTTCTTC.

Details on this clonotype: A single base separates this from a much larger clone, so it may be a read error. The V gene is TRBV12-3 or TRBV12-4, the J gene TRBJ2-1, with D maybe TRBD2 (5 bases). The CDR3 sequence is 16 residues long. The CDR3 loop is CASRQPQASSCNEQFF. The CDR3 DNA follows: TGTGCCAGCCGTCAACCTCAGGCTAGCTCCTGCAATGAGCAGTTCTTC.

This clonotype has just a few counts. This chain connects TRBV10-3 to TRBJ2-3; possible D gene TRBD1, 5 bases. The CDR3 length is 13 residues. Germline-derived CDR1 and CDR2 are ENHRY and SYGVKD. V was shortened by 9 bases and J by 3 bases, with 13 bases between the two germline ends. Here the CDR3 reads CAMQGRATDTQYF. In DNA, the CDR3 is TGTGCCATGCAGGGCAGGGCGACAGATACGCAGTATTTT.

This clonotype has a count of ten or more. CDR3 bases: TGTGCCAGCAGTTTACAAGGGGAAATCGGAGGCAATGAGCAGTTCTTC. This encodes CASSLQGEIGGNEQFF. This chain joins TRBV28 and TRBJ2-1; D may correspond to TRBD1 or TRBD2 (5 bases each). The V end lost 2 bases, the J end lost 6 bases, and 17 bases lay between the germline ends. Germline values: CDR1 MDHEN, CDR2 SYDVKM. This CDR3 is built from 16 residues. Filled out from reference TRBV28 and TRBJ2-1, the complete variable domain reads DVKVTQSSRYLVKRTGEKVFLECVQDMDHENMFWYRQDPGLGLRLIYFSYDVKMKEKGDIPEGYSVSREKKERFSLILESASTNQTSMYLCASSLQGEIGGNEQFFGPGTRLTVL.